A single T cell receptor (beta chain) is shown here with its context. This clone's antigen is unknown. Base-call qualities are not available, and no considerably larger clone is one nucleotide away. The sample belongs to a study of metastatic and nonmetastatic thyroid tumors (dated by TCRdb to 2020 to 2022). Notes on the research overall: Repertoires from peripheral blood and from tumor or nodule tissue samples of malignant and benign thyroid patients were compared.

From its cysteine to its phenylalanine, the CDR3 spans 12 amino acids. Of all the DNA, just the CDR3 is kept, 36 bases in frame from base 1. CDR1 and CDR2, per the germline V gene (reference sequence), are DFQATT and SNEGSKA. V is pared back by 3 bases and J by 6 bases, with 11 bases lying between the germline termini. Receptor amplification or capture employed PCR. The instrument given in TCRdb is Illumina HiSeq 4000. High-throughput sequencing was used to profile the TCR beta-chain CDR3 region of each patient. The authors' analysis ran thus. CDR3 differences across clinicopathological groups were used to build a classifier for discriminating distant-metastatic papillary thyroid cancer patients. To measure repertoire diversity the researchers used the Shannon index, while the Morisita-Horn index served to gauge how similar the tumor and blood repertoires were. TCRdb reworked the public reads: Q25 trimming with fastp, MiXCR clone assembly, productive beta chains retained. The V and J calls shown here were made by TCRdb, not taken from the authors' results. This sample holds 55,000 to 75,000 clones; less than 20% were observed only once. Roughly 13% of the sample is held by the ten biggest clonotypes.

What the research found in general, with its limitations: TCR beta diversity was reported as significantly higher in malignant tumors than in benign nodules, in both blood and tumor samples.

No treatment had been received by any patient before thyroid surgery. Patient clinical samples collected from about 2011 to 2018 were retrospectively analysed using T-cell receptor beta sequencing. The chain couples TRBV20-1 to TRBJ1-1; the D gene identity is not certain. The TCR sequence derives from a female donor with papillary thyroid cancer or a benign thyroid nodule (not recorded which). Some clones in this sample may be carry-over from other donors' samples. Sequences were obtained from blood. The DNA is TGCAGTGCTAGCAAGGGTTCGCCTGAAGCTTTCTTT. It specifies CSASKGSPEAFF.